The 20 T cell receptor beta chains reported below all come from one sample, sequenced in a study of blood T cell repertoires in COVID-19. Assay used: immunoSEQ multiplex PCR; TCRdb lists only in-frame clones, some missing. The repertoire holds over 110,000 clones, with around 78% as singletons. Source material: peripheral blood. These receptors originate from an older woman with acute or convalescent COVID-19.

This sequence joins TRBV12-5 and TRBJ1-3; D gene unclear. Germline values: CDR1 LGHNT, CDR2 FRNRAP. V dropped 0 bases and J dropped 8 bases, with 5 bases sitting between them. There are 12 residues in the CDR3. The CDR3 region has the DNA TGTGCTAGTGGTTTGGTACTGGACACCATATATTTT. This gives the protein CASGLVLDTIYF.

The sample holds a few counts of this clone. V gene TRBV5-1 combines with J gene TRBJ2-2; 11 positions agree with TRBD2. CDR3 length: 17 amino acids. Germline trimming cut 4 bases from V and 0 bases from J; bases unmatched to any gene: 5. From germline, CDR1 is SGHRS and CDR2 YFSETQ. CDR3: CASSPSSGRTNTGELFF. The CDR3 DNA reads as TGCGCCAGCAGCCCCTCTAGCGGGAGGACGAACACCGGGGAGCTGTTTTTT. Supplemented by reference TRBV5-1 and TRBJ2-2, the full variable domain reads KAGVTQTPRYLIKTRGQQVTLSCSPISGHRSVSWYQQTPGQGLQFLFEYFSETQRNKGNFPGRFSGRQFSNSRSEMNVSTLELGDSALYLCASSPSSGRTNTGELFFGEGSRLTVL.

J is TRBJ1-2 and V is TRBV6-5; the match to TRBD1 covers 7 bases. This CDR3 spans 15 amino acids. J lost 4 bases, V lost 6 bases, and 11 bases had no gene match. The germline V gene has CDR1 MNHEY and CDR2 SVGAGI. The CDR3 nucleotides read TGTGCCAGCAGACCGGGGGGGACAGTCCTCTATGGCTACACCTTC. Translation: CASRPGGTVLYGYTF.

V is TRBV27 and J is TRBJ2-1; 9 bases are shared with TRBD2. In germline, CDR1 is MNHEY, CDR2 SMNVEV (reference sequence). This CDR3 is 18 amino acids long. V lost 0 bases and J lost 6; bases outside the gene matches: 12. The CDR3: CASSLSNLAGGGPNEQFF. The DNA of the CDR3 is TGTGCCAGCAGTTTATCGAACCTGGCGGGAGGGGGGCCCAATGAGCAGTTCTTC.

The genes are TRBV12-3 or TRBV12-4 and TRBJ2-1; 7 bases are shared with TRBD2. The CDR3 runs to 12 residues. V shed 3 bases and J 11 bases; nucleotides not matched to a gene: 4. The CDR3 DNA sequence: TGTGCCAGCAGTTTTTCCGGGACTAAGCAGTTCTTC. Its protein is CASSFSGTKQFF.

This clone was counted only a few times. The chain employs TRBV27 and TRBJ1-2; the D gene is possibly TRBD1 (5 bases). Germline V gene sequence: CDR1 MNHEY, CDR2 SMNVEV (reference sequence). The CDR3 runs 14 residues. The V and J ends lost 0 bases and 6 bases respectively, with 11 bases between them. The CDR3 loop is CASSLSTGSDGYTF. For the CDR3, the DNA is TGTGCCAGCAGTTTATCTACAGGCTCGGATGGCTACACCTTC.

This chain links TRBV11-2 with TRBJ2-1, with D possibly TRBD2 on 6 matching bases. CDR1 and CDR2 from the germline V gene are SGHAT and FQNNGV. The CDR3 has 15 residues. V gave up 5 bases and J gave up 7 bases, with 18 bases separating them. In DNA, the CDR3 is TGTGCCAGCAGCCAGTTCGGGGGAGCAGCTAATGAGCAGTTCTTC. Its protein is CASSQFGGAANEQFF.

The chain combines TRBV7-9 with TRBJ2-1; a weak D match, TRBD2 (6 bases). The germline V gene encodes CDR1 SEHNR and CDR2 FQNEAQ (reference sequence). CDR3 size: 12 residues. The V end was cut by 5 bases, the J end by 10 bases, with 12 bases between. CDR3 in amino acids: CASSHSGKEQFF. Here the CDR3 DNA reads TGTGCCAGCAGCCATAGCGGCAAAGAGCAGTTCTTC.

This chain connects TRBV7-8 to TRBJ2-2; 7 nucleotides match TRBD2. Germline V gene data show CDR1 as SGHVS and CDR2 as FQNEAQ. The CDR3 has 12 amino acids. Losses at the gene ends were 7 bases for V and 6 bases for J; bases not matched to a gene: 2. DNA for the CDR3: TGTGCCAGCACCGGGAGGCCCGGGGAGCTGTTTTTT. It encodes CASTGRPGELFF.

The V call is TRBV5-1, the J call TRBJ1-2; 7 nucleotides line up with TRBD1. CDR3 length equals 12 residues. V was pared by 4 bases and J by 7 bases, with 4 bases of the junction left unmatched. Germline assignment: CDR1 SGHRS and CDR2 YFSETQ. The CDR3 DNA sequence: TGCGCCAGCAGCCACAGGGGCACTGGCTACACCTTC. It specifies CASSHRGTGYTF.

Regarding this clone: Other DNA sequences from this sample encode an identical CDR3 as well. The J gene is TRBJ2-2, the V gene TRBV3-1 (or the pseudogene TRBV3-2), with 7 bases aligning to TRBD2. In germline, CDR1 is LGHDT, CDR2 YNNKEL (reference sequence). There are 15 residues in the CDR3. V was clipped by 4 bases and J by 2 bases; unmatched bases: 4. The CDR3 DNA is TGTGCCAGCAGCCCGCTAGCGGTTAACACCGGGGAGCTGTTTTTT. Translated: CASSPLAVNTGELFF.

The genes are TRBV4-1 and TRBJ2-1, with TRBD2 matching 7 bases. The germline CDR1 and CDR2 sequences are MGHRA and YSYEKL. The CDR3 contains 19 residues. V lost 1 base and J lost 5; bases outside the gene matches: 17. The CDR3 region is CASSQGPIGGRVHHNEQFF. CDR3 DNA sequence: TGCGCCAGCAGCCAAGGCCCAATAGGCGGGAGAGTTCACCACAATGAGCAGTTCTTC.

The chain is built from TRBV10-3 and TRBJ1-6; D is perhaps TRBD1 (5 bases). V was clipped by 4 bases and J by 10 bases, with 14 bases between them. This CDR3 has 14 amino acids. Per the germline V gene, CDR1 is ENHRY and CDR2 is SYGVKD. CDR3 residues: CAISGGRAGSPLHF. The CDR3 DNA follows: TGTGCCATCAGTGGGGGCAGGGCTGGCTCACCCCTCCACTTT.

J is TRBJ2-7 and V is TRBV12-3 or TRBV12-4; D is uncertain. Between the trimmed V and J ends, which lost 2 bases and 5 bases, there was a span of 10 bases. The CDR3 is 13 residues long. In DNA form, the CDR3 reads TGTGCCAGCAGTTTAACCAGTTTGGACGAGCAGTACTTC. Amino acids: CASSLTSLDEQYF.

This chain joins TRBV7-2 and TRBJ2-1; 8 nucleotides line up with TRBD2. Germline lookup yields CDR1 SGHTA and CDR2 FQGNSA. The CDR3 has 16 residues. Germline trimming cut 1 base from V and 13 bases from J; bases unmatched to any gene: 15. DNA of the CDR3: TGTGCCAGCAGCTTAGAGGTCATCGGGAGGGCCATTAGTCAGTTCTTC. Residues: CASSLEVIGRAISQFF.

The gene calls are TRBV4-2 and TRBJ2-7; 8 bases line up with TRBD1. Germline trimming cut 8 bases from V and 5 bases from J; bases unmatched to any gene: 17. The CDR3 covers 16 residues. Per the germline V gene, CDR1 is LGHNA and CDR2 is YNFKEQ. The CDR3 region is CASEDGQGRLLNEQYF. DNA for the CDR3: TGTGCCAGCGAGGACGGACAGGGACGTCTCTTGAACGAGCAGTACTTC.

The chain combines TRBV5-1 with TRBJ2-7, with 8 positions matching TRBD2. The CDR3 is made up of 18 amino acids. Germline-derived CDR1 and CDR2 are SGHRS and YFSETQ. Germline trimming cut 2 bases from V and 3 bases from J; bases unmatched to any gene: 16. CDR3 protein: CASSLWFKGSGILYEQYF. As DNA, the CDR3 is TGCGCCAGCAGCTTATGGTTCAAGGGTAGCGGGATTCTCTACGAGCAGTACTTC.

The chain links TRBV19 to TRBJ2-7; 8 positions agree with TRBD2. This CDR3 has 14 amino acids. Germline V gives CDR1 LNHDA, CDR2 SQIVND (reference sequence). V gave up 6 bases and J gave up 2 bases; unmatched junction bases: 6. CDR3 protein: CASRPGLATYEQYF. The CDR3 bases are TGTGCCAGTAGACCCGGACTAGCTACCTACGAGCAGTACTTC.

The CDR3 protein is CASSVAPAIRGMGDQETQYF. The CDR3 region has the DNA TGTGCCAGCAGCGTAGCACCCGCGATACGCGGGATGGGGGACCAAGAGACCCAGTACTTC. The chain has TRBV9 and TRBJ2-5; possible D gene TRBD2, 6 bases. Between the trimmed V and J ends, which lost 0 bases and 0 bases, there was a span of 24 bases. Per germline, CDR1 SGDLS and CDR2 YYNGEE. The CDR3 contains 20 residues.

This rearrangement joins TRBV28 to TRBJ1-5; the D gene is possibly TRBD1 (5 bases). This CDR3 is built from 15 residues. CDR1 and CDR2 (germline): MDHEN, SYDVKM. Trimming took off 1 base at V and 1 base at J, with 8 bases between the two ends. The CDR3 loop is CASSLLGGSNQPQHF. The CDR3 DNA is TGTGCCAGCAGTTTATTGGGGGGGAGCAATCAGCCCCAGCATTTT.